In this sample, the clone carrying this T cell receptor beta chain turned up many times. What was amplified from RNA transcripts were TCR beta CDR3 regions. HTBI primers were employed in a first-round RT-PCR of the TCR CDR3. TCRdb processed the multiplex PCR reads anew with MiXCR; each CDR3 protein has one entry. The table shows 400,000 to 550,000 distinct CDR3 sequences, with roughly 24% occurring only once. Germline CDR1 MNHEY, CDR2 SMNVEV (reference sequence). The CDR3 covers 15 residues. Germline trimming cut 7 bases from V and 4 bases from J; bases unmatched to any gene: 9. These data come from a study of T cells in Graves' hyperthyroidism and ophthalmopathy. Diagnostic assessment was based on clinical symptoms, serum thyroxine and TRAb, thyroid ultrasound and orbital computed tomography.

The sample taken for sequencing was blood. The chain recombines TRBV27 with TRBJ2-1; 8 bases line up with TRBD2. The clonotype originates from a woman aged 25 to 45 with Graves' ophthalmopathy. CDR3 residues: CASTAQTSEYNEQFF. Here the CDR3 DNA reads TGTGCCAGCACAGCGCAGACTAGCGAATACAATGAGCAGTTCTTC.